Below, 14 T cell receptor beta chains from the same sample are listed, as sequenced in a study of T cells in women clearing cervical HPV infection. Measured with immunoSEQ multiplex PCR; TCRdb has only the in-frame clones, and not every one. This sample lists some 20,000 clones; its ten largest clones have 4.5% to 6.5%. The sample was blood buffy coat. The receptors were sampled from a woman aged 18-70 years with a cervical HPV16 infection that either progressed to CIN3+ or cleared (not recorded which).

A word on this clone: Read data end 3 residues before the CDR3 end; the end is taken from the germline J gene. V is TRBV5-4 and J is TRBJ1-3, with TRBD1 as a possible D gene (5 bases). CDR1 SGHNT and CDR2 YYREEE come from the germline V gene (reference sequence). V was cut by 2 bases and J by 0 bases, with 12 bases left in between. The length of the CDR3 is 16 residues. CDR3 loop: CASSLGQGHSGNTIYF. Incomplete CDR3 DNA: TGTGCCAGCAGCTTAGGGCAGGGCCACTCTGGAAACACC.

For this clone: Sequencing ends 3 residues short of the CDR3 end; the germline J gene provides the rest. The chain couples TRBV7-9 to TRBJ2-7; D is undetermined. Germline CDR1 SEHNR, CDR2 FQNEAQ (reference sequence). The V gene lost 1 base and the J gene lost 2 bases, with 9 bases spanning the gap. The CDR3 is 14 residues long. The covered CDR3 bases are TGTGCCAGCAGCTTAGAAGTGGGCACCTACGAG. Residues: CASSLEVGTYE. The whole CDR3 protein is CASSLEVGTYEQYF.

Concerning this clone itself: The CDR3 end lies 3 residues beyond the end of the read and is filled in from the germline J gene. This sequence joins TRBV19 and TRBJ1-2, with a tentative D call TRBD1 (6 bases). The V gene lost 4 bases and the J gene lost 4 bases, with 10 bases spanning the gap. The CDR3 has 13 amino acids. Germline assignment: CDR1 LNHDA and CDR2 SQIVND (reference sequence). The CDR3 loop is CASSTDRLYGYTF. The part of the CDR3 DNA that was read is TGTGCCAGTAGTACTGACAGGCTCTATGGC.

As regards this clone: Sequencing ends 3 residues short of the CDR3 end; the germline J gene provides the rest. The chain joins TRBV14 to TRBJ2-2; 9 positions match TRBD2. The CDR3 covers 15 residues. Per the germline V gene, CDR1 is SGHDN and CDR2 is FVKESK. The CDR3 region is CASSQDLQRGATLFF. CDR3 bases read: TGTGCCAGCAGCCAAGATCTACAGCGGGGGGCTACG.

In the case of this clone: The read finishes 3 residues shy of the CDR3 end, and the germline J gene is used to complete it. This chain links TRBV15 with TRBJ1-4; 7 positions agree with TRBD1. J lost 8 bases, V lost 4 bases, and 10 bases had no gene match. This CDR3 contains 15 residues. Germline assignment: CDR1 LNHNV and CDR2 YYDKDF (reference sequence). The covered CDR3 bases are TGTGCCACCAGCACCGGACAGGCCGTAGGGGAAAAA. This encodes CATSTGQAVGEK. The full CDR3 is CATSTGQAVGEKLFF.

Details on this clone: The read halts 3 residues ahead of the CDR3 end, with the missing end drawn from the germline J gene. The chain couples TRBV20-1 to TRBJ2-5; 7 bases are a match to TRBD2. The CDR3 spans 14 residues. J was trimmed by 5 bases and V by 1 base; bases with no gene match: 7. CDR1 is DFQATT and CDR2 is SNEGSKA in the germline V gene (reference sequence). The chain's CDR3 is CSARVRVGGETQYF. CDR3 DNA (partial): TGCAGTGCTAGAGTGAGGGTGGGGGGGGAGACC.

As concerns this clone: The read stops 3 residues short of the end of the CDR3; the missing end is completed from the germline J gene. The chain uses TRBV5-6 and TRBJ1-6; the D is unclear. The CDR3 is 12 residues long. Deletions cut 4 bases from V and 8 bases from J, with 7 bases between. Germline CDR1 is SGHDT and CDR2 is YYEEEE. The CDR3 bases that were read are TGTGCCAGCAGCCAAAGCTATTCACCC. This translates into CASSQSYSP. The full CDR3 protein is CASSQSYSPLHF.

Of note for this clone: The read terminates 3 residues ahead of where the CDR3 ends, so the germline J gene completes it. The chain employs TRBV7-4 and TRBJ2-2; TRBD1 matches 8 bases. Germline values: CDR1 SGHVT, CDR2 SQSDAQ. The CDR3 covers 16 residues. Incomplete CDR3 DNA: TGTGCCAGCAGCCCCGCTCGCAGGGGGCGAGGTGAAAAG. It yields the protein CASSPARRGRGEK. The entire CDR3 protein is CASSPARRGRGEKLFF. Full variable domain (rest looked up from reference TRBV7-4 and TRBJ2-2): GAGVSQSPRYKVAKRGRDVALRCDSISGHVTLYWYRQTLGQGSEVLTYSQSDAQRDKSGRPSGRFSAERPERSVSTLKIQRTEQGDSAVYLCASSPARRGRGEKLFFGEGSRLTVL.

A remark on this clone: The read ends 3 residues before the CDR3 terminus; that terminus is restored from the germline J gene. This chain uses TRBV10-3 with TRBJ2-5; 7 bases map to TRBD1. The CDR3 length is 13 residues. In germline, CDR1 is ENHRY, CDR2 SYGVKD. Losses at the gene ends were 6 bases for V and 0 bases for J; bases not matched to a gene: 1. This CDR3 is CAIRTGYQETQYF. The CDR3 bases that were read are TGTGCCATCAGGACAGGGTACCAAGAGACC.

A remark on this clone: The CDR3 is cut off 3 residues early in the read; its end comes from the germline J gene. This chain uses TRBV7-3 with TRBJ2-3, with 7 positions matching TRBD1. The CDR3 loop spans 16 amino acids. With V trimmed by 5 bases and J by 1 base, 9 bases remained unmatched. CDR1 SGHTA and CDR2 FQGTGA come from the germline V gene. Partial CDR3 DNA: TGTGCCAGCAGCGATAAAAGGGGGCTTGGCACAGATACG. Encoded protein: CASSDKRGLGTDT. The full CDR3 protein is CASSDKRGLGTDTQYF.

Of note for this clone: The sequenced fragment ends 3 residues before the CDR3 boundary, so the rest is inferred from the germline J gene. This chain joins TRBV6-2 or TRBV6-3 and TRBJ1-5, with TRBD1 matching 7 bases. V gave up 7 bases and J gave up 1 base; unmatched junction bases: 4. Looked up from germline, CDR1 is MNHEY and CDR2 is SVGEGT. This CDR3 is built from 14 residues. Partial CDR3 DNA: TGTGCCAGCACCTACAGGGGCAGCAATCAGCCC. It encodes CASTYRGSNQP. The full-length CDR3 reads as CASTYRGSNQPQHF.

This clone is labeled medium-sized based on frequency. The read gets to within 3 residues of the CDR3 end, and the germline J gene fills in the rest. The rearrangement links TRBV6-2 or TRBV6-3 to TRBJ2-7, with 8 positions matching TRBD1. CDR1 is MNHEY and CDR2 is SVGEGT in the germline V gene. The CDR3 loop spans 12 amino acids. V lost 5 bases, J lost 6 bases, and 3 bases stayed unmatched. CDR3 bases read: TGTGCCAGCAGTCGCAGGGGGCGCGAG. This sequence encodes CASSRRGRE. The complete CDR3 protein is CASSRRGREQYF.

Comment on this clone: The read finishes 3 residues shy of the CDR3 end, and the germline J gene is used to complete it. The genes are TRBV30 and TRBJ2-2; 12 nucleotides match TRBD1. The germline V gene encodes CDR1 GTSNPN and CDR2 SVGIG (reference sequence). The CDR3 is 17 amino acids. The CDR3 reads CAWSSGTGGFGANVLFF. The DNA read from the CDR3 is TGTGCCTGGAGTTCCGGGACAGGGGGCTTCGGGGCCAACGTG.

A word on this clone: The read finishes 3 residues shy of the CDR3 end, and the germline J gene is used to complete it. The J gene is TRBJ1-2, the V gene TRBV6-2 or TRBV6-3; possible D gene TRBD1, 6 bases. Trimming left V 2 bases short and J 5 bases short, with 18 bases between. This CDR3 has 16 residues. The V gene's germline CDR1 is MNHEY and CDR2 SVGEGT. CDR3 amino acids: CASSYERGPAPYGYTF. CDR3 DNA, as far as it was read: TGTGCCAGCAGTTACGAGCGGGGGCCCGCACCATATGGC.